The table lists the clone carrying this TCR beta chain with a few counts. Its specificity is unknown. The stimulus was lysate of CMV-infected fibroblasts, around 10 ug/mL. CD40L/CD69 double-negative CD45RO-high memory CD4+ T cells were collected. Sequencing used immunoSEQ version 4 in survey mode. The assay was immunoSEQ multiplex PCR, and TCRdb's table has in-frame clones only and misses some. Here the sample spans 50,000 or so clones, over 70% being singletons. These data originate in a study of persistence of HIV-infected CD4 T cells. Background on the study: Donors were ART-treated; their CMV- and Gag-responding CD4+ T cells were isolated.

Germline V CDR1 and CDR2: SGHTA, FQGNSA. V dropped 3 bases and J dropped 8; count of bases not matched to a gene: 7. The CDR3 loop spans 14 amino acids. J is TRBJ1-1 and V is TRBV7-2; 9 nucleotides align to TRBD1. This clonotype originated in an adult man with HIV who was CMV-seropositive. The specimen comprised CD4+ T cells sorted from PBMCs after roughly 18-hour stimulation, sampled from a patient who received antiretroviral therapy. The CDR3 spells CASSLPGTGNEAFF. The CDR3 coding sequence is TGTGCCAGCAGCTTGCCTGGGACAGGGAACGAAGCTTTCTTT.